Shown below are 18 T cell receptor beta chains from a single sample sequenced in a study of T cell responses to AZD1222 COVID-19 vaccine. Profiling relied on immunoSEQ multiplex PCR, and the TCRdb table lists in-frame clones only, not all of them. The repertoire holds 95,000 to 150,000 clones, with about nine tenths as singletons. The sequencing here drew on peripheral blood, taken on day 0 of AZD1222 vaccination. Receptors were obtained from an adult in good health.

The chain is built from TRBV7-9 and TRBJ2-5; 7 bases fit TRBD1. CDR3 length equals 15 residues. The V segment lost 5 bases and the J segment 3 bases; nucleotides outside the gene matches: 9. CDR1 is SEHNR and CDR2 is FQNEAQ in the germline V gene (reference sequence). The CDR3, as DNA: TGTGCCAGCAGCCTAGTCCCCGGGACAGAAGAGACCCAGTACTTC. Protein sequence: CASSLVPGTEETQYF.

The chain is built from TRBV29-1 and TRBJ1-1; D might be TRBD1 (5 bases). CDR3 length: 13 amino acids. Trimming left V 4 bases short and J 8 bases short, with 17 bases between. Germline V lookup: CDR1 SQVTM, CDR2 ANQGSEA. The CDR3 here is CSVVVSGGGEAFF. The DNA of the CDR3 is TGCAGCGTTGTCGTTTCGGGGGGGGGAGAAGCTTTCTTT.

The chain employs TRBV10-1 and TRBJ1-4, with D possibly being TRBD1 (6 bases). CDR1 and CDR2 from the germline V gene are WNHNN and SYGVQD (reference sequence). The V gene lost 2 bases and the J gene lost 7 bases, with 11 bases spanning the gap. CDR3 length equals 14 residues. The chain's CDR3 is CASSEGQRVEKLFF. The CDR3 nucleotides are TGCGCCAGCAGTGAGGGACAGAGGGTTGAAAAACTGTTTTTT.

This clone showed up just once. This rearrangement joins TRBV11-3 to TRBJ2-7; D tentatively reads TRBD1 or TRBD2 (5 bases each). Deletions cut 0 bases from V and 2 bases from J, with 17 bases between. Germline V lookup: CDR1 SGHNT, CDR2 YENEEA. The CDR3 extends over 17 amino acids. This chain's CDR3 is CASSLEGTGRMPYEQYF. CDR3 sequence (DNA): TGTGCCAGCAGCTTAGAGGGAACGGGACGGATGCCCTACGAGCAGTACTTC.

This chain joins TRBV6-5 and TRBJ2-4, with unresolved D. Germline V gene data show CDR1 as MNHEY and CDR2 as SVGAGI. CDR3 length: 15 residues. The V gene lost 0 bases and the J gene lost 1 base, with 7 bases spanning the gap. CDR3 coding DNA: TGTGCCAGCAGTTACTCTGGCTACGCCAAAAACATTCAGTACTTC. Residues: CASSYSGYAKNIQYF.

DNA of the CDR3: TGTGCCAGCAGTCGAAGGGACCGAACTGGGGAAAAACTGTTTTTT. This gives the protein CASSRRDRTGEKLFF. The rearrangement joins TRBV6-5 to TRBJ1-4; maybe TRBD1 (5 bases). Trimming stripped 5 bases from V and 8 bases from J, with 18 bases between. The CDR3 extends over 15 amino acids. Germline V gene data show CDR1 as MNHEY and CDR2 as SVGAGI.

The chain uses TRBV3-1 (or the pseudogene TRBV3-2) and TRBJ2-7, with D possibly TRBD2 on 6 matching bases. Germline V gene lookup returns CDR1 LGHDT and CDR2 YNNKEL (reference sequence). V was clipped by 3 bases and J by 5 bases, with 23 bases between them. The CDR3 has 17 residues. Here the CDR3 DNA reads TGTGCCAGCAGCCATGTCCGTTGGAGCGGGCTAGGCCACGAGCAGTACTTC. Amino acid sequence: CASSHVRWSGLGHEQYF.

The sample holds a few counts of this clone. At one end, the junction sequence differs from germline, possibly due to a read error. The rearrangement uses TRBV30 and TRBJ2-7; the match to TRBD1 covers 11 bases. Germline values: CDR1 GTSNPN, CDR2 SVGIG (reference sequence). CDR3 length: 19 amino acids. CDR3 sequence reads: CAWTGGRIENQRSTYEQYF. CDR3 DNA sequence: TGTGCATGGACAGGGGGCAGGATCGAAAACCAAAGATCAACCTACGAGCAGTACTTC.

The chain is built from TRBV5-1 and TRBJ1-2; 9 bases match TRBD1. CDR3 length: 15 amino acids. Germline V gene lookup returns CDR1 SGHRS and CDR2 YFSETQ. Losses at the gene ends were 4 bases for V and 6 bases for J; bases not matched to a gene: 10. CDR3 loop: CASSPGTGPFHGYTF. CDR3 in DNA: TGCGCCAGCAGCCCCGGGACAGGGCCATTCCATGGCTACACCTTC.

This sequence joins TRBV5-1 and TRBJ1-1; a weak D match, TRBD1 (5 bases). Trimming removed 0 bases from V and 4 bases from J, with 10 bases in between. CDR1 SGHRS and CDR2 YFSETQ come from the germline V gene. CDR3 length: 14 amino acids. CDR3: CASSLVGGGTEAFF. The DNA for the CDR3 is TGCGCCAGCAGCTTGGTTGGGGGAGGCACTGAAGCTTTCTTT.

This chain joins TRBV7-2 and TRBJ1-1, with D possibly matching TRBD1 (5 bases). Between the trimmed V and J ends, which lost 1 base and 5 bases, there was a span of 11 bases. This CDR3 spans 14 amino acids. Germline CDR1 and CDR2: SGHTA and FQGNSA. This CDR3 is CASSLVGVRTEAFF. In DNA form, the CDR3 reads TGTGCCAGCAGCTTAGTGGGGGTTAGGACTGAAGCTTTCTTT.

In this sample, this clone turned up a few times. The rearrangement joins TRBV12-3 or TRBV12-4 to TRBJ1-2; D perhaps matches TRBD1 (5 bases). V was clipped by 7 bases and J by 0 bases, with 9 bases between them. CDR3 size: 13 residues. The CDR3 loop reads CASTGAANYGYTF. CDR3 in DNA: TGTGCCAGCACCGGGGCCGCTAACTATGGCTACACCTTC.

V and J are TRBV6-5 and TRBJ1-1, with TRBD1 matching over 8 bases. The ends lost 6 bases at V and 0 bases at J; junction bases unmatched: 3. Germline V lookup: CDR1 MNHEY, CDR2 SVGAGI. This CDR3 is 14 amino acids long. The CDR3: CASSRQGMNTEAFF. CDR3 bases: TGTGCCAGCAGCCGACAGGGGATGAACACTGAAGCTTTCTTT.

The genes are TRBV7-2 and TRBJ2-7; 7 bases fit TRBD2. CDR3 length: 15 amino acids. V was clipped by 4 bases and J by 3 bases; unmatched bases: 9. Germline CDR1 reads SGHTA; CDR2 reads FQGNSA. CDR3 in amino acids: CASSSQGAGIYEQYF. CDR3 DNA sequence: TGTGCCAGCAGCTCTCAGGGAGCGGGGATCTACGAGCAGTACTTC.

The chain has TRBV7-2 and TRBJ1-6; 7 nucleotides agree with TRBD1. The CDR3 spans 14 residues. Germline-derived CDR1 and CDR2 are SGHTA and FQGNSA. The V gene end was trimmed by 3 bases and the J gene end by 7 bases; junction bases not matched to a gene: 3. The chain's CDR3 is CASSLTGPNSPLHF. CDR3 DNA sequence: TGTGCCAGCAGCTTGACAGGGCCGAATTCACCCCTCCACTTT. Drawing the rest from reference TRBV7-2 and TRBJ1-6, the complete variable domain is GAGVSQSPSNKVTEKGKDVELRCDPISGHTALYWYRQSLGQGLEFLIYFQGNSAPDKSGLPSDRFSAERTGGSVSTLTIQRTQQEDSAVYLCASSLTGPNSPLHFGNGTRLTVT.

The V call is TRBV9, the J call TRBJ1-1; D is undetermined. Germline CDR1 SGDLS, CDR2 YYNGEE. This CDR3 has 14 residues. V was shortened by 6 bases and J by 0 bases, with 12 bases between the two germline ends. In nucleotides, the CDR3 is TGTGCCAGCAAGGAGGGCAGAATGAACACTGAAGCTTTCTTT. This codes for CASKEGRMNTEAFF.

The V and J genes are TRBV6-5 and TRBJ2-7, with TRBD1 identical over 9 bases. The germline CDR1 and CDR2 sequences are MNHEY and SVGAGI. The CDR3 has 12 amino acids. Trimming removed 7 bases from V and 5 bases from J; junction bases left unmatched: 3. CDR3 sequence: CASMRDRDEQYF. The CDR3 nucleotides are TGTGCCAGCATGCGGGACAGGGACGAGCAGTACTTC.

CDR3 DNA sequence: TGTGCCAGCAGCTTGGTATCGGCGGGCTCTTTGGCTGGAAACACCATATATTTT. Translated, it gives CASSLVSAGSLAGNTIYF. J is TRBJ1-3 and V is TRBV5-5; no firm D call. V was shortened by 0 bases and J by 2 bases, with 18 bases between the two germline ends. The CDR3 spans 18 residues. The germline gives CDR1 SGHKS, CDR2 YYEKEE (reference sequence).